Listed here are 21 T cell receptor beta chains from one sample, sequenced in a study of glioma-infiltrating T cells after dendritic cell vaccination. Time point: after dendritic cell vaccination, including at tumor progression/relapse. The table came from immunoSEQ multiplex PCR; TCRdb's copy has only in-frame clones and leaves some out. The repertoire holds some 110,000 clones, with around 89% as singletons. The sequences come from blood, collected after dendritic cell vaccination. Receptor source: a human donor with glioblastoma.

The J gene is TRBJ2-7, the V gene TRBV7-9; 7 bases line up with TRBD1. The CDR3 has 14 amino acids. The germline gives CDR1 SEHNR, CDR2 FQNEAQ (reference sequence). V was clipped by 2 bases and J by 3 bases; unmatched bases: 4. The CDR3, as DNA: TGTGCCAGCAGCTTAATGCAGGGGGACTACGAGCAGTACTTC. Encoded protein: CASSLMQGDYEQYF.

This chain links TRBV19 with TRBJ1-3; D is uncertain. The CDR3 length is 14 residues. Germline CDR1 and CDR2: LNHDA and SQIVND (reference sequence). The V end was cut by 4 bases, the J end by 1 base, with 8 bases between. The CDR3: CASSTQISGNTIYF. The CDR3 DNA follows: TGTGCCAGTAGTACACAGATTTCTGGAAACACCATATATTTT. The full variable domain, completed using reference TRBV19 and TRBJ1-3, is DGGITQSPKYLFRKEGQNVTLSCEQNLNHDAMYWYRQDPGQGLRLIYYSQIVNDFQKGDIAEGYSVSREKKESFPLTVTSAQKNPTAFYLCASSTQISGNTIYFGEGSWLTVV.

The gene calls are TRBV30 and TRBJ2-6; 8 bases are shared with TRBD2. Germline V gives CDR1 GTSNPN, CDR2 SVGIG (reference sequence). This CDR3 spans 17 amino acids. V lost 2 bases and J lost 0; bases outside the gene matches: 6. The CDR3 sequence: CAWSPGGIPSGANVLTF. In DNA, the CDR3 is TGTGCCTGGAGTCCGGGAGGGATCCCCTCTGGGGCCAACGTCCTGACTTTC. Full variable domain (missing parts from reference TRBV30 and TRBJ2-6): SQTIHQWPATLVQPVGSPLSLECTVEGTSNPNLYWYRQAAGRGLQLLFYSVGIGQISSEVPQNLSASRPQDRQFILSSKKLLLSDSGFYLCAWSPGGIPSGANVLTFGAGSRLTVL.

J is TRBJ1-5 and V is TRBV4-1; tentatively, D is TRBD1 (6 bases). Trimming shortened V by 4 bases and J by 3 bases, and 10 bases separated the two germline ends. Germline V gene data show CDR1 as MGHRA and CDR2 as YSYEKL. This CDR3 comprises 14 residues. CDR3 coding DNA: TGCGCCAGCAGCCTAGGACAGACCAATCAGCCCCAGCATTTT. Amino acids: CASSLGQTNQPQHF.

CDR3 coding DNA: TGTGCCAGCAGCCAAGATGTTGGCGGATCCAATCAGCCCCAGCATTTT. Amino acid sequence: CASSQDVGGSNQPQHF. This chain joins TRBV4-2 and TRBJ1-5; D remains unclear. Germline CDR1 is LGHNA and CDR2 is YNFKEQ. Trimming stripped 0 bases from V and 3 bases from J, with 12 bases between. The CDR3 extends over 16 amino acids.

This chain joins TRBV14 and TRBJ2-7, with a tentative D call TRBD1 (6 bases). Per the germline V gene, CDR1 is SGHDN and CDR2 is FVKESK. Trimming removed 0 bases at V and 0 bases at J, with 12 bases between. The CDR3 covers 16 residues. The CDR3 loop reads CASSQESGGYSYEQYF. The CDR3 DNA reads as TGTGCCAGCAGCCAAGAAAGTGGGGGCTACTCCTACGAGCAGTACTTC.

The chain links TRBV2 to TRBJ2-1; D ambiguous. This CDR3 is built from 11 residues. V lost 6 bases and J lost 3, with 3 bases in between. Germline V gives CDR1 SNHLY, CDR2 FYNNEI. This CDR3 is CASRLYNEQFF. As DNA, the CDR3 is TGTGCCAGCAGACTCTACAATGAGCAGTTCTTC.

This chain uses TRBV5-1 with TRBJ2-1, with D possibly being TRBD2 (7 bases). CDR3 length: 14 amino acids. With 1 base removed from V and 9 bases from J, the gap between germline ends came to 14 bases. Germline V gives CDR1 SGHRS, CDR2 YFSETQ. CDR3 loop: CASSLKAGASEQFF. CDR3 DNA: TGCGCCAGCAGCTTGAAGGCGGGGGCGAGTGAGCAGTTCTTC.

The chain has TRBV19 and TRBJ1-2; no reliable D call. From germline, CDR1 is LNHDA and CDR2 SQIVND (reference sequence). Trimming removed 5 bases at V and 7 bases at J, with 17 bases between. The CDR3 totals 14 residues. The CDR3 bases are TGTGCCAGTAGTGCAGACCGGGATTTGGGTGGCTACACCTTC. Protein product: CASSADRDLGGYTF.

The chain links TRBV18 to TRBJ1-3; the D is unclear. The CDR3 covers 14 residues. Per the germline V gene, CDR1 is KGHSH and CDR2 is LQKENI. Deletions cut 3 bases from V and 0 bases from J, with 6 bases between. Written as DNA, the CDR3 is TGTGCCAGCTCACCGGGCCGCTCTGGAAACACCATATATTTT. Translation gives CASSPGRSGNTIYF.

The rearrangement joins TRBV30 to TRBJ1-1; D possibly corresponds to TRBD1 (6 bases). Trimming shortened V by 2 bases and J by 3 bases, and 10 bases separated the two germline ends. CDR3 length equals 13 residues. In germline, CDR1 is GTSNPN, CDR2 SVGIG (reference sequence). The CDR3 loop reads CAWSLRTDTEAFF. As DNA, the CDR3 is TGTGCCTGGAGTCTACGGACAGACACTGAAGCTTTCTTT.

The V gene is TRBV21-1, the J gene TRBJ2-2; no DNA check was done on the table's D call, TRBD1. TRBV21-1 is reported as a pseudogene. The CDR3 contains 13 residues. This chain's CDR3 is CASTRDRTGELFF. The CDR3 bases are TGTGCCAGCACCCGGGACAGAACCGGGGAGCTGTTTTTT.

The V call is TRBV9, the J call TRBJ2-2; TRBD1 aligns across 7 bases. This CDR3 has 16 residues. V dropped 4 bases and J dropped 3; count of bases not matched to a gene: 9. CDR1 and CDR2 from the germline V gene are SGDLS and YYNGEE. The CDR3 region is CASSPRTGRDTGELFF. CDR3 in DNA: TGTGCCAGCAGCCCTCGGACAGGACGGGACACCGGGGAGCTGTTTTTT.

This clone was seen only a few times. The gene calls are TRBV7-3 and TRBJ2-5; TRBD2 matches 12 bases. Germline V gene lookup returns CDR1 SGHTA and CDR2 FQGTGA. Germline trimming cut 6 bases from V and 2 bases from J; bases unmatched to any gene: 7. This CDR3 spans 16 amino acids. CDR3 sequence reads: CASSDLAGGSQETQYF. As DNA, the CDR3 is TGTGCCAGCAGTGACCTAGCGGGGGGGAGTCAAGAGACCCAGTACTTC.

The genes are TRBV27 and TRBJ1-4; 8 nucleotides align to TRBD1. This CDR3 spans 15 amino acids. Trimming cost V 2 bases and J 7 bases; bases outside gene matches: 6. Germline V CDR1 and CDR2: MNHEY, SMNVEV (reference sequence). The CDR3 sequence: CASSLGAGGPEKLFF. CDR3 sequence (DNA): TGTGCCAGCAGTTTAGGGGCAGGGGGCCCTGAAAAACTGTTTTTT.

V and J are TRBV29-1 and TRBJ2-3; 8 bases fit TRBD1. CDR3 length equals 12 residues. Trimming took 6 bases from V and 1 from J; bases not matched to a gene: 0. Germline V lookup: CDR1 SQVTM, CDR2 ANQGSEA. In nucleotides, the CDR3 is TGCAGCGTGGGACAGGGCACAGATACGCAGTATTTT. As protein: CSVGQGTDTQYF.

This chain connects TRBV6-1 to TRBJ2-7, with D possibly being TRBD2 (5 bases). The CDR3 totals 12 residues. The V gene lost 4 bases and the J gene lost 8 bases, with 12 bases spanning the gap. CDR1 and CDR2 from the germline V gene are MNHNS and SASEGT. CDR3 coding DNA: TGTGCCAGCAGTGTCAATCGACTAAAGCAGTACTTC. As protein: CASSVNRLKQYF.

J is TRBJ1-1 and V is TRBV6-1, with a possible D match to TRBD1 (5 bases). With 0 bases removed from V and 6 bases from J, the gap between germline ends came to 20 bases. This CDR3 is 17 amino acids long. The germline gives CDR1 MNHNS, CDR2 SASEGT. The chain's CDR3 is CASSEAPGGSGLPEAFF. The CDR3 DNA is TGTGCCAGCAGTGAAGCTCCCGGGGGTTCTGGTTTGCCTGAAGCTTTCTTT.

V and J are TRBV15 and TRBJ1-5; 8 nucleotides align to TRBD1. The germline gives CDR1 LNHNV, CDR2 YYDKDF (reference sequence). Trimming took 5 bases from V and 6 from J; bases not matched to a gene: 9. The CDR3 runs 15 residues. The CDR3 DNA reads TGTGCCACCAGCGGCGACAGGGGAGGGTTTCAGCCCCAGCATTTT. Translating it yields CATSGDRGGFQPQHF. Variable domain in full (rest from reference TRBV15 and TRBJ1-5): DAMVIQNPRYQVTQFGKPVTLSCSQTLNHNVMYWYQQKSSQAPKLLFHYYDKDFNNEADTPDNFQSRRPNTSFCFLDIRSPGLGDTAMYLCATSGDRGGFQPQHFGDGTRLSIL.

The CDR3 sequence is CASSEEHGQGNEQFF. The CDR3 DNA follows: TGCGCCAGCAGTGAGGAACACGGACAGGGAAATGAGCAGTTCTTC. V and J are TRBV10-1 and TRBJ2-1, with 8 bases aligning to TRBD1. Germline trimming cut 2 bases from V and 7 bases from J; bases unmatched to any gene: 7. Germline CDR1 reads WNHNN; CDR2 reads SYGVQD (reference sequence). There are 15 residues in the CDR3.

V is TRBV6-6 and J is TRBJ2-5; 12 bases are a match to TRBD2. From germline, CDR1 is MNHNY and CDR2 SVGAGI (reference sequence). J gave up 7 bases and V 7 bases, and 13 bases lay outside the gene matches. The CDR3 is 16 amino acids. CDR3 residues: CASIWGTSGLEGTQYF. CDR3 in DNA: TGTGCCAGCATTTGGGGGACTAGCGGGTTGGAGGGGACCCAGTACTTC.